Presented here are 32 T cell receptor beta chains from one specimen sequenced in a study of CD8+ T cells in alopecia areata. Reverse transcription of extracted RNA yielded cDNA, which provided the sequencing template. TCRdb's table, derived via immunoSEQ multiplex PCR, lists solely in-frame clones and lacks some. Here the sample spans more than 150,000 clones, about half being singletons. The treatment is: oral pan-JAK inhibitor, 5-10 mg twice daily. Here the sequenced sample was CD8+ T cells sorted from blood, taken between weeks 51 and 52, from a patient treated with tofacitinib. These receptors were taken from a human donor with alopecia areata.

The CDR3, as DNA: TGTGCCAGCAGGAACAGGGGGACGGGGCAGCCCCAGCATTTT. Translation gives CASRNRGTGQPQHF. This chain connects TRBV6-5 to TRBJ1-5, with TRBD1 identical over 8 bases. The V segment lost 6 bases and the J segment 7 bases; nucleotides outside the gene matches: 8. Germline V lookup: CDR1 MNHEY, CDR2 SVGAGI. The CDR3 loop spans 14 amino acids.

This clone was seen more than once but under ten times. V gene TRBV19 combines with J gene TRBJ1-4, with D possibly being TRBD1 (6 bases). This CDR3 region has 16 residues. The V gene lost 6 bases and the J gene lost 3 bases, with 17 bases spanning the gap. Germline V CDR1 and CDR2: LNHDA, SQIVND (reference sequence). CDR3 nucleotide sequence: TGTGCCAGTAGGCGGCGGGTGGGGGCCGCTAATGAAAAACTGTTTTTT. Its protein is CASRRRVGAANEKLFF.

The table lists this clone with a few counts. The sample holds other DNA sequences that translate to the same CDR3. The rearrangement links TRBV5-6 to TRBJ1-1; D not certain. This CDR3 comprises 12 residues. V dropped 1 base and J dropped 4 bases, with 5 bases sitting between them. Germline CDR1 reads SGHDT; CDR2 reads YYEEEE. This CDR3 is CASSLLGTEAFF. Written as DNA, the CDR3 is TGTGCCAGCAGCTTGTTGGGCACTGAAGCTTTCTTT.

This clone was counted a few times. The CDR3 bases are TGTGCCAGCAGCTTAGATGTTGTGGGGCGTAATGAGCAGTTCTTC. It yields the protein CASSLDVVGRNEQFF. The gene calls are TRBV4-2 and TRBJ2-1; maybe TRBD1 (5 bases). In germline, CDR1 is LGHNA, CDR2 YNFKEQ. The CDR3 is 15 amino acids. The germline V and J ends were trimmed by 5 bases and 7 bases, with 18 bases remaining between them.

The genes are TRBV7-8 and TRBJ1-2, with a weak D call TRBD1 (6 bases). The germline CDR1 and CDR2 sequences are SGHVS and FQNEAQ. CDR3 length: 13 residues. V was trimmed by 5 bases and J by 4 bases, leaving 11 bases between them. In DNA, the CDR3 is TGTGCCAGCAGCCTAGGGGGGCTCTATGGCTACACCTTC. This codes for CASSLGGLYGYTF. The entire variable domain, with the rest obtained from reference TRBV7-8 and TRBJ1-2, is as follows: GAGVSQSPRYKVAKRGQDVALRCDPISGHVSLFWYQQALGQGPEFLTYFQNEAQLDKSGLPSDRFFAERPEGSVSTLKIQRTQQEDSAVYLCASSLGGLYGYTFGSGTRLTVV.

This clone was seen only once. V usage is TRBV5-1 and J usage is TRBJ2-7, with 9 bases identical to TRBD1. V dropped 3 bases and J dropped 0; count of bases not matched to a gene: 13. Germline-derived CDR1 and CDR2 are SGHRS and YFSETQ. CDR3 length: 18 amino acids. CDR3 in amino acids: CASSSRPGTGTHSYEQYF. The CDR3 DNA reads as TGCGCCAGCAGCTCCCGTCCCGGGACAGGGACTCACTCCTACGAGCAGTACTTC. The whole variable domain, remainder taken from reference TRBV5-1 and TRBJ2-7, is KAGVTQTPRYLIKTRGQQVTLSCSPISGHRSVSWYQQTPGQGLQFLFEYFSETQRNKGNFPGRFSGRQFSNSRSEMNVSTLELGDSALYLCASSSRPGTGTHSYEQYFGPGTRLTVT.

The chain is built from TRBV10-3 and TRBJ1-1, with unresolved D. Germline V lookup: CDR1 ENHRY, CDR2 SYGVKD. The CDR3 loop spans 14 amino acids. Trimming took 0 bases from V and 3 from J, leaving 8 bases between them. The CDR3 DNA reads TGTGCCATCAGTGAGTCGGTGGGGTACACTGAAGCTTTCTTT. Its translation is CAISESVGYTEAFF.

V is TRBV20-1 and J is TRBJ1-1; D remains unclear. The CDR3 totals 11 residues. Germline values: CDR1 DFQATT, CDR2 SNEGSKA (reference sequence). Trimming removed 2 bases at V and 8 bases at J, with 9 bases between. CDR3 in DNA: TGCAGTGCTAGAAAAGGAGAGGAAGCTTTCTTT. Protein: CSARKGEEAFF.

This clone was detected a few times. The chain recombines TRBV10-2 with TRBJ2-7, with TRBD1 matching 8 bases. This CDR3 region has 13 residues. Losses at the gene ends were 6 bases for V and 6 bases for J; bases not matched to a gene: 7. Germline V CDR1 and CDR2: WSHSY, SAAADI. The CDR3 nucleotides read TGCGCCAGCAGGGTGGACAGGGCGGGCGAGCAGTACTTC. It codes for CASRVDRAGEQYF.

This clone was found a few times. This chain links TRBV7-9 with TRBJ1-6; 8 bases align to TRBD1. V dropped 4 bases and J dropped 7; count of bases not matched to a gene: 0. The CDR3 is 13 residues long. Germline loops: CDR1 SEHNR, CDR2 FQNEAQ (reference sequence). CDR3 sequence: CASSWDRNSPLHF. As DNA, the CDR3 is TGTGCCAGCAGCTGGGACAGGAATTCACCCCTCCACTTT.

Concerning this clone: Different DNA sequences within this sample yield the same CDR3. The chain combines TRBV30 with TRBJ1-5; no definite D call. This CDR3 comprises 15 residues. From germline, CDR1 is GTSNPN and CDR2 SVGIG (reference sequence). Trimming shortened V by 3 bases and J by 0 bases, and 12 bases separated the two germline ends. For the CDR3, the DNA is TGTGCCTGGAGCGTAGACGTAGGTAGCAATCAGCCCCAGCATTTT. Its protein is CAWSVDVGSNQPQHF.

The rearrangement joins TRBV5-1 to TRBJ2-5; weak D call: TRBD1 (5 bases). Germline V CDR1 and CDR2: SGHRS, YFSETQ. The CDR3 runs to 14 residues. Trimming took off 5 bases at V and 2 bases at J, with 13 bases between the two ends. CDR3 amino acids: CASSLWGRQETQYF. The CDR3 DNA reads TGCGCCAGCAGTCTGTGGGGCCGGCAAGAGACCCAGTACTTC. The variable domain in full, with the rest retrieved from reference TRBV5-1 and TRBJ2-5, is KAGVTQTPRYLIKTRGQQVTLSCSPISGHRSVSWYQQTPGQGLQFLFEYFSETQRNKGNFPGRFSGRQFSNSRSEMNVSTLELGDSALYLCASSLWGRQETQYFGPGTRLLVL.

This clone has a handful of counts. The chain uses TRBV27 and TRBJ1-5, with D perhaps TRBD1 (5 bases). Germline CDR1 reads MNHEY; CDR2 reads SMNVEV (reference sequence). This CDR3 region has 16 residues. V was trimmed by 5 bases and J by 3 bases, leaving 17 bases between them. The CDR3 coding sequence is TGTGCCAGCAGTCCAGCGCGGGACGGTTTCAATCAGCCCCAGCATTTT. Its protein product is CASSPARDGFNQPQHF.

CDR3 in amino acids: CASSQLGHSNYGYTF. The CDR3 nucleotides read TGCGCCAGCAGCCAACTGGGACACTCTAACTATGGCTACACCTTC. The chain combines TRBV4-1 with TRBJ1-2; D possibly corresponds to TRBD1 (6 bases). Between the trimmed V and J ends, which lost 2 bases and 0 bases, there was a span of 10 bases. Germline lookup yields CDR1 MGHRA and CDR2 YSYEKL. CDR3 length: 15 residues.

This clone came up a few times. The chain links TRBV29-1 to TRBJ2-6; 10 nucleotides match TRBD1. Germline trimming cut 4 bases from V and 1 base from J; bases unmatched to any gene: 10. This CDR3 is built from 18 residues. In germline, CDR1 is SQVTM, CDR2 ANQGSEA. CDR3 in amino acids: CSVVGTGEIESGANVLTF. CDR3 in DNA: TGCAGCGTTGTTGGGACAGGGGAGATCGAGTCTGGGGCCAACGTCCTGACTTTC.

V usage is TRBV12-5 and J usage is TRBJ2-6; no clear D. The germline V and J ends were trimmed by 9 bases and 2 bases, with 5 bases remaining between them. CDR1 and CDR2 from the germline V gene are LGHNT and FRNRAP. The CDR3 extends over 12 amino acids. The CDR3, as DNA: TGTGCTAGCGGACCTGGGGCCAACGTCCTGACTTTC. Translation: CASGPGANVLTF.

The rearrangement links TRBV5-1 to TRBJ2-7; D is undetermined. Germline values: CDR1 SGHRS, CDR2 YFSETQ. This CDR3 spans 14 amino acids. Trimming shortened V by 4 bases and J by 3 bases, and 14 bases separated the two germline ends. Here the CDR3 DNA reads TGCGCCAGCAGCCTAGACCGGAAGGACTACGAGCAGTACTTC. Translation: CASSLDRKDYEQYF.

The chain combines TRBV7-8 with TRBJ2-7; D is uncertain. The V and J ends lost 5 bases and 1 base respectively, with 15 bases between them. Germline lookup yields CDR1 SGHVS and CDR2 FQNEAQ. This CDR3 has 15 residues. CDR3 nucleotide sequence: TGTGCCAGCAGCCCGGATAGGCTAGGGTCCTACGAGCAGTACTTC. Translating gives CASSPDRLGSYEQYF.

This chain joins TRBV6-4 and TRBJ2-7; possible D gene TRBD2, 6 bases. CDR3 length: 20 amino acids. Germline CDR1 is MRHNA and CDR2 is SNTAGT. V lost 6 bases to trimming and J lost 0 bases, with 30 bases between them. The CDR3 DNA reads as TGTGCCAGCAGGGACCCCTCCGTGTGGGGGGTTTGGGTTTACTCCTACGAGCAGTACTTC. This codes for CASRDPSVWGVWVYSYEQYF.

This sequence joins TRBV29-1 and TRBJ2-5, with 7 bases fitting TRBD1. Per germline, CDR1 SQVTM and CDR2 ANQGSEA. This CDR3 region has 12 residues. Trimming cost V 7 bases and J 5 bases; bases outside gene matches: 7. The CDR3 DNA reads as TGCAGCGGGACAGGCTCGAGGGAGACCCAGTACTTC. Encoded protein: CSGTGSRETQYF.

The rearrangement links TRBV9 to TRBJ2-4; D is uncertain. V was clipped by 4 bases and J by 7 bases, with 9 bases between them. The CDR3 loop spans 12 amino acids. The germline CDR1 and CDR2 sequences are SGDLS and YYNGEE. The CDR3 region is CASSPHSNIQYF. CDR3 DNA: TGTGCCAGCAGCCCTCACTCGAACATTCAGTACTTC.

The V gene is TRBV6-6, the J gene TRBJ2-7, with 11 bases aligning to TRBD1. Germline V CDR1 and CDR2: MNHNY, SVGAGI (reference sequence). Unmatched junction bases numbered 7, after V lost 6 bases and J lost 3 bases. CDR3 length equals 15 residues. The CDR3 here is CASSTGQGGRYEQYF. The CDR3, as DNA: TGTGCCAGCAGCACGGGACAGGGGGGTCGCTACGAGCAGTACTTC.

This chain links TRBV25-1 with TRBJ2-3, with 8 bases identical to TRBD1. Per germline, CDR1 MGHDK and CDR2 SYGVNS. This CDR3 is built from 15 residues. Trimming took 5 bases from V and 2 from J; bases not matched to a gene: 6. CDR3 bases: TGTGCCAGCAGTACCGGACAGGGAATCACAGATACGCAGTATTTT. It translates to CASSTGQGITDTQYF.

The chain employs TRBV4-1 and TRBJ1-5; a weak D match, TRBD1 (5 bases). CDR1 and CDR2 (germline): MGHRA, YSYEKL. This CDR3 region has 15 residues. Trimming took off 2 bases at V and 5 bases at J, with 13 bases between the two ends. CDR3 loop: CASSQLSGGHQPQHF. CDR3 DNA: TGCGCCAGCAGCCAACTCAGCGGGGGACATCAGCCCCAGCATTTT.

This clone was detected only a few times. The chain joins TRBV29-1 to TRBJ2-2, with D possibly being TRBD1 (5 bases). The CDR3 has 16 residues. The V and J ends lost 4 bases and 1 base respectively, with 16 bases between them. The germline V gene encodes CDR1 SQVTM and CDR2 ANQGSEA. In DNA, the CDR3 is TGCAGCGTTGTACCTGGGGCATCGGGGAACACCGGGGAGCTGTTTTTT. This codes for CSVVPGASGNTGELFF.

The chain is built from TRBV7-9 and TRBJ1-6, with a possible D match to TRBD1 (5 bases). With 6 bases removed from V and 8 bases from J, the gap between germline ends came to 8 bases. The CDR3 contains 12 residues. CDR1 and CDR2 from the germline V gene are SEHNR and FQNEAQ (reference sequence). The CDR3 DNA reads as TGTGCCAGCAGGCTGGGGGATTCACCCCTCCACTTT. Amino acid sequence: CASRLGDSPLHF.

The chain links TRBV4-2 to TRBJ2-7; 9 nucleotides line up with TRBD1. Trimming removed 0 bases from V and 2 bases from J; junction bases left unmatched: 5. The CDR3 totals 16 residues. CDR1 and CDR2 from the germline V gene are LGHNA and YNFKEQ. CDR3 amino acids: CASSQDSGDRAYEQYF. The CDR3 DNA follows: TGTGCCAGCAGCCAAGACAGCGGGGACAGGGCCTACGAGCAGTACTTC.

The rearrangement joins TRBV29-1 to TRBJ1-6, with D unresolved. The CDR3 is made up of 13 amino acids. Deletions cut 4 bases from V and 7 bases from J, with 11 bases between. Germline CDR1 SQVTM, CDR2 ANQGSEA. The CDR3 loop is CSVGKELNSPLHF. Here the CDR3 DNA reads TGCAGCGTTGGTAAAGAACTAAATTCACCCCTCCACTTT.

The rearrangement joins TRBV5-1 to TRBJ2-3, with TRBD2 identical over 7 bases. Germline V gene sequence: CDR1 SGHRS, CDR2 YFSETQ. V shed 4 bases and J 2 bases; nucleotides not matched to a gene: 7. This CDR3 has 15 amino acids. The CDR3 region is CASSTRLAPTDTQYF. CDR3 DNA sequence: TGCGCCAGCAGCACCAGACTAGCTCCCACAGATACGCAGTATTTT.

The chain combines TRBV7-2 with TRBJ1-6, with D unclear. Germline loops: CDR1 SGHTA, CDR2 FQGNSA. V was clipped by 4 bases and J by 10 bases, with 11 bases between them. This CDR3 spans 13 amino acids. CDR3 loop: CASSSAAGSPLHF. CDR3 in DNA: TGTGCCAGCAGCTCTGCGGCTGGGTCACCCCTCCACTTT. Using reference TRBV7-2 and TRBJ1-6 for the parts outside the CDR3, the full variable domain is GAGVSQSPSNKVTEKGKDVELRCDPISGHTALYWYRQSLGQGLEFLIYFQGNSAPDKSGLPSDRFSAERTGGSVSTLTIQRTQQEDSAVYLCASSSAAGSPLHFGNGTRLTVT.

The chain carries TRBV14 and TRBJ2-7; 7 bases line up with TRBD1. Germline V gene lookup returns CDR1 SGHDN and CDR2 FVKESK. Unmatched junction bases numbered 2, after V lost 8 bases and J lost 4 bases. The CDR3 covers 11 residues. DNA for the CDR3: TGTGCCAGCGCACAGGGGTACGAGCAGTACTTC. Protein: CASAQGYEQYF. Complete variable domain (other parts from reference TRBV14 and TRBJ2-7): EAGVTQFPSHSVIEKGQTVTLRCDPISGHDNLYWYRRVMGKEIKFLLHFVKESKQDESGMPNNRFLAERTGGTYSTLKVQPAELEDSGVYFCASAQGYEQYFGPGTRLTVT.

The rearrangement joins TRBV5-6 to TRBJ2-1; D is possibly TRBD1 or TRBD2 (5 bases each). The germline gives CDR1 SGHDT, CDR2 YYEEEE. The V gene lost 3 bases and the J gene lost 6 bases, with 16 bases spanning the gap. There are 15 residues in the CDR3. The CDR3 region has the DNA TGTGCCAGCAGCTGGGACCCCGAGGGGTCCAATGAGCAGTTCTTC. Its translation is CASSWDPEGSNEQFF.